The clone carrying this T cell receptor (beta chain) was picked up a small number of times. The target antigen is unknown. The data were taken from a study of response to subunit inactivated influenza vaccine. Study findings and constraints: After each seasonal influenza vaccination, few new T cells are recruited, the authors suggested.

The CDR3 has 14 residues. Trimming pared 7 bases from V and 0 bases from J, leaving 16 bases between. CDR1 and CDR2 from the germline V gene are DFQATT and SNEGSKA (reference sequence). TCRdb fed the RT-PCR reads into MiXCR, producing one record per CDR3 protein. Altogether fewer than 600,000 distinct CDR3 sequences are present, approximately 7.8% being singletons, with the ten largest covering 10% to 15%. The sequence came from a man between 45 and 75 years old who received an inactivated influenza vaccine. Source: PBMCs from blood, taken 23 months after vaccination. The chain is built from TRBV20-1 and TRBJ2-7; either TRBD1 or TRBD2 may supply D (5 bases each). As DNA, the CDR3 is TGCAGTGGGAAACCGGGACCAGCCTCCTACGAGCAGTACTTC. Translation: CSGKPGPASYEQYF.